Listed here are 26 T cell receptor beta chains from one sample, sequenced in a study of shared clonotypes between healthy human individuals. Clones were read by immunoSEQ multiplex PCR, and TCRdb kept only the in-frame ones, dropping some. The sample has roughly 2.6 million clones; about 92% are singletons. The source material was naive CD4+ T cells sorted from blood. Subset in this sample: CD45RA+ positively selected. These receptors were obtained from a man between 18 and 35 years old in good health.

The chain has TRBV5-1 and TRBJ2-5; the match to TRBD2 covers 13 bases. This CDR3 comprises 16 residues. Germline V CDR1 and CDR2: SGHRS, YFSETQ. The V segment lost 4 bases and the J segment 5 bases; nucleotides outside the gene matches: 8. CDR3 coding DNA: TGCGCCAGCAGCGGGACTAGCGGGACTTCGGGGGAGACCCAGTACTTC. Translated: CASSGTSGTSGETQYF.

The chain carries TRBV5-5 and TRBJ1-6, with 9 bases aligning to TRBD1. This CDR3 contains 14 residues. V lost 2 bases, J lost 11 bases, and 5 bases stayed unmatched. CDR1 is SGHKS and CDR2 is YYEKEE in the germline V gene (reference sequence). The CDR3 coding sequence is TGTGCCAGCAGCTTCGGTACAGGGGGCACACCCCTCCACTTT. Residues: CASSFGTGGTPLHF.

Here the CDR3 DNA reads TGTGCCAGCAGAAAACAGGGTGGTGACTATAATTCACCCCTCCACTTT. This sequence encodes CASRKQGGDYNSPLHF. The chain carries TRBV6-4 and TRBJ1-6; D perhaps matches TRBD1 (6 bases). Trimming shortened V by 6 bases and J by 3 bases, and 15 bases separated the two germline ends. Germline V gene sequence: CDR1 MRHNA, CDR2 SNTAGT. The CDR3 runs 16 residues.

The chain recombines TRBV6-1 with TRBJ1-5; 7 nucleotides agree with TRBD1. Germline assignment: CDR1 MNHNS and CDR2 SASEGT. The CDR3 covers 13 residues. J gave up 7 bases and V 10 bases, and 10 bases lay outside the gene matches. The CDR3 bases are TGTGCCACCGAAGGGGGCCTCAAACAGCCCCAGCATTTT. The encoded protein is CATEGGLKQPQHF.

V usage is TRBV6-5 and J usage is TRBJ1-1, with TRBD1 as a possible D gene (5 bases). This CDR3 is built from 15 residues. Germline lookup yields CDR1 MNHEY and CDR2 SVGAGI. Trimming took off 5 bases at V and 0 bases at J, with 13 bases between the two ends. The CDR3, as DNA: TGTGCCAGCAGTATGGGGACGGTCATGAACACTGAAGCTTTCTTT. Its protein product is CASSMGTVMNTEAFF.

This rearrangement joins TRBV4-1 to TRBJ2-7, with D unclear. V dropped 6 bases and J dropped 3 bases, with 15 bases sitting between them. Germline V gives CDR1 MGHRA, CDR2 YSYEKL. The CDR3 is made up of 14 amino acids. CDR3 DNA sequence: TGCGCCAGCAGTTCTCTTCTGGAGAGCTACGAGCAGTACTTC. Translating gives CASSSLLESYEQYF.

The chain uses TRBV6-6 and TRBJ2-3; either TRBD1 or TRBD2 may fit D (5 bases each). This CDR3 is 15 amino acids long. Trimming pared 7 bases from V and 1 base from J, leaving 15 bases between. Germline V lookup: CDR1 MNHNY, CDR2 SVGAGI (reference sequence). CDR3 in amino acids: CASTRELAGTDTQYF. The DNA for the CDR3 is TGTGCCAGCACCAGGGAGCTGGCGGGCACAGATACGCAGTATTTT.

This clone showed up just once. This sequence joins TRBV6-5 and TRBJ1-4, with 9 bases matching TRBD1. V shed 2 bases and J 10 bases; nucleotides not matched to a gene: 5. The CDR3 extends over 14 amino acids. Germline V gene sequence: CDR1 MNHEY, CDR2 SVGAGI. DNA of the CDR3: TGTGCCAGCAGTTACGGAGACAGGGGGGGAAAACTGTTTTTT. Translated: CASSYGDRGGKLFF.

Details on this clone: Within the sample, other DNA sequences also encode this same CDR3. The gene calls are TRBV7-9 and TRBJ1-6; 9 nucleotides align to TRBD1. Germline trimming cut 6 bases from V and 6 bases from J; bases unmatched to any gene: 6. Germline V gene lookup returns CDR1 SEHNR and CDR2 FQNEAQ (reference sequence). The CDR3 is made up of 15 amino acids. The CDR3 coding sequence is TGTGCCAGCAGTTTGTCGACAGGGGGTAATTCACCCCTCCACTTT. Protein sequence: CASSLSTGGNSPLHF.

The chain combines TRBV5-1 with TRBJ2-2; 7 bases are a match to TRBD1. The CDR3 is 16 amino acids. Germline CDR1 and CDR2: SGHRS and YFSETQ. V was pared by 0 bases and J by 7 bases, with 9 bases of the junction left unmatched. CDR3 residues: CASSLVHRGRDGELFF. CDR3 sequence (DNA): TGCGCCAGCAGCTTGGTCCACAGGGGTCGTGACGGGGAGCTGTTTTTT.

This rearrangement joins TRBV5-1 to TRBJ2-2; D tentatively reads TRBD1 or TRBD2 (5 bases each). The CDR3 contains 16 residues. Germline CDR1 is SGHRS and CDR2 is YFSETQ. Trimming cost V 2 bases and J 1 base, with 12 bases left between them. The CDR3 DNA is TGCGCCAGCAGCTTCGTCACAGGAGGGAACACCGGGGAGCTGTTTTTT. It specifies CASSFVTGGNTGELFF.

This chain links TRBV5-5 with TRBJ2-3; TRBD1 might be the D (6 bases). V lost 0 bases to trimming and J lost 6 bases, with 17 bases between them. Germline V CDR1 and CDR2: SGHKS, YYEKEE (reference sequence). CDR3 length: 16 residues. The chain's CDR3 is CASSLVGGLITDTQYF. In DNA form, the CDR3 reads TGTGCCAGCAGCTTGGTTGGGGGCCTGATTACGGATACGCAGTATTTT.

The chain recombines TRBV11-2 with TRBJ2-7; 13 bases line up with TRBD2. The V and J ends lost 5 bases and 1 base, in that order; junction bases with no gene match: 14. Looked up from germline, CDR1 is SGHAT and CDR2 is FQNNGV. The CDR3 is 19 residues long. The CDR3 spells CASSGIRTSGGRKSYEQYF. CDR3 coding DNA: TGTGCCAGCAGCGGGATCAGGACTAGCGGGGGTAGAAAGTCCTACGAGCAGTACTTC.

The chain recombines TRBV5-4 with TRBJ2-3, with 9 positions matching TRBD1. The V and J ends lost 7 bases and 0 bases, in that order; junction bases with no gene match: 6. This CDR3 is built from 15 residues. Germline-derived CDR1 and CDR2 are SGHNT and YYREEE (reference sequence). CDR3 in DNA: TGTGCCAGCGCCCGACAGGGGGGTAGCACAGATACGCAGTATTTT. Translating gives CASARQGGSTDTQYF.

Concerning this clone: Other nucleotide sequences in the sample specify the same CDR3. The rearrangement joins TRBV5-1 to TRBJ2-1; 11 bases line up with TRBD2. Germline V gene lookup returns CDR1 SGHRS and CDR2 YFSETQ. After removal of 0 bases from V and 7 bases from J, the junction contained 3 bases not matched to a gene. This CDR3 comprises 15 residues. The CDR3 loop is CASSLGLAGGNEQFF. The DNA for the CDR3 is TGCGCCAGCAGCTTGGGGCTAGCGGGAGGTAATGAGCAGTTCTTC.

As for this clone: Additional DNA sequences in this sample encode the identical CDR3. The V call is TRBV30, the J call TRBJ2-1; D ambiguous. V was cut by 0 bases and J by 4 bases, with 4 bases left in between. The germline gives CDR1 GTSNPN, CDR2 SVGIG (reference sequence). This CDR3 contains 12 residues. CDR3 loop: CAWSVQYNEQFF. The CDR3 DNA is TGTGCCTGGAGTGTACAGTACAATGAGCAGTTCTTC.

Concerning this clone: Other DNA sequences from this sample encode an identical CDR3 as well. The chain carries TRBV10-3 and TRBJ1-3; D remains unclear. This CDR3 has 13 amino acids. Trimming left V 4 bases short and J 0 bases short, with 4 bases between. The germline V gene has CDR1 ENHRY and CDR2 SYGVKD. The CDR3 protein is CAISGGSGNTIYF. The CDR3 DNA is TGTGCCATCAGTGGGGGCTCTGGAAACACCATATATTTT.

This chain connects TRBV7-2 to TRBJ2-7; 7 nucleotides agree with TRBD2. Germline lookup yields CDR1 SGHTA and CDR2 FQGNSA. There are 15 residues in the CDR3. V lost 1 base and J lost 1; bases outside the gene matches: 4. CDR3 protein: CASSLGGTISYEQYF. The CDR3 DNA sequence: TGTGCCAGCAGCTTAGGAGGGACTATTTCCTACGAGCAGTACTTC.

The gene calls are TRBV11-2 and TRBJ2-3, with TRBD2 matching 13 bases. Unmatched junction bases numbered 4, after V lost 0 bases and J lost 4 bases. The V gene's germline CDR1 is SGHAT and CDR2 FQNNGV. There are 17 residues in the CDR3. CDR3: CASSLDHGTSGADTQYF. The CDR3, as DNA: TGTGCCAGCAGCTTAGATCACGGGACTAGCGGGGCAGATACGCAGTATTTT.

On this clone itself: The identical CDR3 is also encoded by other nucleotide sequences in the sample. The chain links TRBV7-2 to TRBJ2-7; no reliable D call. This CDR3 is built from 13 residues. The germline CDR1 and CDR2 sequences are SGHTA and FQGNSA. The germline V and J ends were trimmed by 0 bases and 3 bases, with 6 bases remaining between them. CDR3 sequence reads: CASSLAQSYEQYF. The CDR3 coding sequence is TGTGCCAGCAGCTTAGCCCAGAGCTACGAGCAGTACTTC.

This clone showed up just once. The chain links TRBV5-1 to TRBJ1-5; TRBD1 aligns across 12 bases. Germline CDR1 is SGHRS and CDR2 is YFSETQ. This CDR3 is built from 17 residues. Losses at the gene ends were 4 bases for V and 6 bases for J; bases not matched to a gene: 11. The CDR3 region is CASSVGTGGGVGQPQHF. For the CDR3, the DNA is TGCGCCAGCAGCGTGGGGACAGGGGGCGGAGTGGGTCAGCCCCAGCATTTT. The full variable domain, rest sourced from reference TRBV5-1 and TRBJ1-5, is KAGVTQTPRYLIKTRGQQVTLSCSPISGHRSVSWYQQTPGQGLQFLFEYFSETQRNKGNFPGRFSGRQFSNSRSEMNVSTLELGDSALYLCASSVGTGGGVGQPQHFGDGTRLSIL.

The chain couples TRBV30 to TRBJ2-5, with unresolved D. V lost 0 bases and J lost 4, with 6 bases in between. The CDR3 covers 12 residues. Germline V lookup: CDR1 GTSNPN, CDR2 SVGIG (reference sequence). CDR3: CAWSVPPETQYF. CDR3 bases: TGTGCCTGGAGTGTACCCCCAGAGACCCAGTACTTC. The whole variable domain, remainder taken from reference TRBV30 and TRBJ2-5, is SQTIHQWPATLVQPVGSPLSLECTVEGTSNPNLYWYRQAAGRGLQLLFYSVGIGQISSEVPQNLSASRPQDRQFILSSKKLLLSDSGFYLCAWSVPPETQYFGPGTRLLVL.

A few counts support this clone. The chain employs TRBV9 and TRBJ2-3; TRBD2 aligns across 7 bases. The germline CDR1 and CDR2 sequences are SGDLS and YYNGEE. This CDR3 is built from 12 residues. Losses at the gene ends were 3 bases for V and 5 bases for J; bases not matched to a gene: 0. The CDR3 region is CASSAGGDTQYF. The CDR3 bases are TGTGCCAGCAGCGCGGGGGGAGATACGCAGTATTTT. Full variable domain (outside the CDR3, taken from reference TRBV9 and TRBJ2-3): DSGVTQTPKHLITATGQRVTLRCSPRSGDLSVYWYQQSLDQGLQFLIQYYNGEERAKGNILERFSAQQFPDLHSELNLSSLELGDSALYFCASSAGGDTQYFGPGTRLTVL.

The J gene is TRBJ2-7, the V gene TRBV21-1; whether TRBD2, the table's D call, matches the DNA was not checked. TRBV21-1 is annotated as a pseudogene. This CDR3 has 15 residues. The CDR3: CASSKIEGTRYEQYF. CDR3 nucleotide sequence: TGTGCCAGCAGCAAAATCGAGGGTACTCGCTACGAGCAGTACTTC.

CDR3 in amino acids: CASSPRGGENEKLFF. DNA for the CDR3: TGTGCCAGCAGCCCGAGGGGGGGGGAGAATGAAAAACTGTTTTTT. The rearrangement joins TRBV4-2 to TRBJ1-4; D may be TRBD1 (6 bases). The CDR3 is 15 residues long. V lost 4 bases and J 5 bases, leaving 14 bases between the germline ends. Germline V gene sequence: CDR1 LGHNA, CDR2 YNFKEQ.

The chain is built from TRBV7-9 and TRBJ2-1; 11 nucleotides match TRBD2. This CDR3 has 15 residues. Germline CDR1 reads SEHNR; CDR2 reads FQNEAQ (reference sequence). The V segment lost 3 bases and the J segment 8 bases; nucleotides outside the gene matches: 6. The chain's CDR3 is CASSFIAGGQDEQFF. The CDR3 nucleotides read TGTGCCAGCAGCTTCATAGCGGGGGGGCAAGATGAGCAGTTCTTC.